This passage covers 23 T cell receptor beta chains from one sample sequenced in a study of blood T cells in healthy people across ages. A sample-barcoded 5' primer and a J-beta primer mix were used in a second PCR of roughly 6 to 11 cycles. TCRdb called the 5' RACE reads again in MiXCR, with one record for every CDR3 protein. The sample has about 1.6 million distinct CDR3 sequences, around 35% seen once. Specimen: blood. These receptors all stem from a woman aged 30 to 39 in good health.

This clonotype was seen more than once but under ten times. The chain combines TRBV6-1 with TRBJ1-4; unclear D gene. Trimming stripped 4 bases from V and 8 bases from J, with 17 bases between. This CDR3 comprises 15 residues. Germline V gene lookup returns CDR1 MNHNS and CDR2 SASEGT. The CDR3 DNA reads as TGTGCCAGCAGTGTGAGCGACACTACTGGGGAAAAACTGTTTTTT. This translates into CASSVSDTTGEKLFF.

Details on this clonotype: The junction does not match germline at one end; this may be a read error. The chain is built from TRBV7-9 and TRBJ2-3; TRBD1 aligns across 9 bases. Germline V gene lookup returns CDR1 SEHNR and CDR2 FQNEAQ (reference sequence). The CDR3 consists of 14 residues. The CDR3 loop is CASSLYRGPDTRYF. Written as DNA, the CDR3 is TGTGCCAGCAGCTTGTACAGGGGGCCAGATACGCGGTATTTT.

This clonotype was seen only a few times. The chain is built from TRBV6-2 or TRBV6-3 and TRBJ2-1; 7 bases agree with TRBD1. Germline V CDR1 and CDR2: MNHEY, SVGEGT. The CDR3 has 21 residues. J gave up 5 bases and V 6 bases, and 28 bases lay outside the gene matches. CDR3 DNA: TGTGCCAGCAGACAGGGGATACGGGACAGACATTCCCGAGAAAGACACAATGAGCAGTTCTTC. Encoded protein: CASRQGIRDRHSRERHNEQFF.

This clonotype was seen only a few times. The V gene is TRBV5-1, the J gene TRBJ1-2; tentatively, D is TRBD1 (5 bases). Germline V gene sequence: CDR1 SGHRS, CDR2 YFSETQ. Trimming took off 4 bases at V and 0 bases at J, with 7 bases between the two ends. The CDR3 is made up of 13 amino acids. CDR3 sequence (DNA): TGCGCCAGCAGCCGCAGGGCTAACTATGGCTACACCTTC. It codes for CASSRRANYGYTF. The whole variable domain, filled in from reference TRBV5-1 and TRBJ1-2, reads KAGVTQTPRYLIKTRGQQVTLSCSPISGHRSVSWYQQTPGQGLQFLFEYFSETQRNKGNFPGRFSGRQFSNSRSEMNVSTLELGDSALYLCASSRRANYGYTFGSGTRLTVV.

The chain is built from TRBV6-5 and TRBJ2-1; D may correspond to TRBD1 or TRBD2 (5 bases each). The CDR3 is 14 residues long. With 7 bases removed from V and 5 bases from J, the gap between germline ends came to 15 bases. In germline, CDR1 is MNHEY, CDR2 SVGAGI. CDR3 sequence: CASTRDPKNNEQFF. The DNA for the CDR3 is TGTGCCAGCACTCGGGACCCGAAGAACAATGAGCAGTTCTTC.

The chain has TRBV3-1 and TRBJ2-3; D gene uncertain. The CDR3 is made up of 17 amino acids. The germline V gene has CDR1 LGHDT and CDR2 YNNKEL (reference sequence). Deletions cut 0 bases from V and 2 bases from J, with 15 bases between. CDR3 region: CASSQELSPGYTDTQYF. CDR3 DNA sequence: TGTGCCAGCAGCCAAGAATTATCCCCGGGCTACACAGATACGCAGTATTTT.

The chain recombines TRBV30 with TRBJ2-3; TRBD2 aligns across 7 bases. Germline CDR1 is GTSNPN and CDR2 is SVGIG (reference sequence). There are 15 residues in the CDR3. The V segment lost 0 bases and the J segment 6 bases; nucleotides outside the gene matches: 9. The CDR3 DNA is TGTGCCTGGAGTGTAGGTGCGGGGGAGGCCGATACGCAGTATTTT. Amino acids: CAWSVGAGEADTQYF.

This clonotype was counted between two and nine times. The chain is built from TRBV7-3 and TRBJ2-7, with unresolved D. CDR1 SGHTA and CDR2 FQGTGA come from the germline V gene. Trimming cost V 8 bases and J 2 bases, with 13 bases left between them. CDR3 length equals 13 residues. The CDR3 loop reads CASGPGGTYEQYF. The CDR3 DNA sequence: TGTGCCAGCGGCCCAGGCGGTACCTACGAGCAGTACTTC.

This clonotype occurred many times. The chain carries TRBV30 and TRBJ1-2; possibly TRBD1 for D (6 bases). Germline CDR1 and CDR2: GTSNPN and SVGIG (reference sequence). The CDR3 is made up of 14 amino acids. V shed 0 bases and J shed 4 bases, with 12 bases lying between them. The CDR3 coding sequence is TGTGCCTGGAGTGTACCAGGGGTTTTCTATGGCTACACCTTC. Protein sequence: CAWSVPGVFYGYTF. The full variable domain, rest sourced from reference TRBV30 and TRBJ1-2, is SQTIHQWPATLVQPVGSPLSLECTVEGTSNPNLYWYRQAAGRGLQLLFYSVGIGQISSEVPQNLSASRPQDRQFILSSKKLLLSDSGFYLCAWSVPGVFYGYTFGSGTRLTVV.

The chain is built from TRBV5-1 and TRBJ2-5; 8 bases line up with TRBD2. Germline CDR1 and CDR2: SGHRS and YFSETQ. The CDR3 loop spans 16 amino acids. With 0 bases clipped from V and 1 base from J, the junction kept 5 bases outside the gene matches. CDR3 bases: TGCGCCAGCAGCTTGGACGGGCGGGGGGCCCAAGAGACCCAGTACTTC. Translation: CASSLDGRGAQETQYF.

V gene TRBV3-1 combines with J gene TRBJ2-5, with TRBD1 as a possible D gene (6 bases). There are 14 residues in the CDR3. Germline V gene sequence: CDR1 LGHDT, CDR2 YNNKEL (reference sequence). V lost 2 bases and J 6 bases, leaving 13 bases between the germline ends. CDR3 DNA: TGTGCCAGCAGCCAAAGACAGGTTGCACAGACCCAGTACTTC. Translation gives CASSQRQVAQTQYF.

This clonotype was detected a few times. The chain carries TRBV12-3 or TRBV12-4 and TRBJ2-7, with 8 bases that match TRBD2. The CDR3 has 15 residues. With V trimmed by 5 bases and J by 0 bases, 6 bases remained unmatched. The CDR3 here is CASSPPGTSSYEQYF. The CDR3 DNA sequence: TGTGCCAGCAGTCCCCCGGGGACTAGCTCCTACGAGCAGTACTTC.

The chain links TRBV30 to TRBJ1-6; a weak D match, TRBD1 (5 bases). This CDR3 region has 15 residues. Germline V CDR1 and CDR2: GTSNPN, SVGIG (reference sequence). Trimming left V 3 bases short and J 7 bases short, with 16 bases between. The CDR3 here is CAWSPELTANSPLHF. Written as DNA, the CDR3 is TGTGCCTGGAGCCCGGAGTTGACAGCGAATTCACCCCTCCACTTT. Using reference TRBV30 and TRBJ1-6 for the parts outside the CDR3, the full variable domain is SQTIHQWPATLVQPVGSPLSLECTVEGTSNPNLYWYRQAAGRGLQLLFYSVGIGQISSEVPQNLSASRPQDRQFILSSKKLLLSDSGFYLCAWSPELTANSPLHFGNGTRLTVT.

For this clonotype: Compared with germline, one end of the junction differs, possibly owing to a read error. The chain joins TRBV29-1 to TRBJ1-2; D uncertain. This CDR3 region has 13 residues. The germline V gene encodes CDR1 SQVTM and CDR2 ANQGSEA. The CDR3 region has the DNA TGCAGCGTTGGTACTGGAAGAAACTGTGGCTACACCTTC. Translation: CSVGTGRNCGYTF.

V is TRBV3-1 and J is TRBJ2-2; 10 bases align to TRBD2. With 0 bases clipped from V and 0 bases from J, the junction kept 7 bases outside the gene matches. The CDR3 has 19 residues. The V gene's germline CDR1 is LGHDT and CDR2 YNNKEL (reference sequence). The CDR3 DNA reads as TGTGCCAGCAGCCAAGAGGGCCTAGCGGGGGTTCCGAACACCGGGGAGCTGTTTTTT. This gives the protein CASSQEGLAGVPNTGELFF.

This chain joins TRBV3-1 and TRBJ1-2; D is undetermined. This CDR3 region has 16 residues. V was clipped by 0 bases and J by 0 bases, with 11 bases between them. In germline, CDR1 is LGHDT, CDR2 YNNKEL (reference sequence). The CDR3 DNA follows: TGTGCCAGCAGCCAAGATCGGCGAAAAGCTAACTATGGCTACACCTTC. Its protein product is CASSQDRRKANYGYTF.

This clonotype appeared once. This is likely a read error, given that the CDR3 carries no conserved phenylalanine or tryptophan at its end. V gene TRBV5-1 combines with J gene TRBJ2-5; 8 positions agree with TRBD2. The J call is in doubt because the DNA end fits TRBJ2-7 better. Per the germline V gene, CDR1 is SGHRS and CDR2 is YFSETQ. CDR3 size: 14 residues. CDR3 nucleotides: TGCGCCAGCAGCGCCGGCGGCGGGGGGAACGAGCAGTACCTC. This gives the protein CASSAGGGGNEQYL.

V and J are TRBV30 and TRBJ1-5; no clear D gene. This CDR3 has 14 residues. Germline CDR1 reads GTSNPN; CDR2 reads SVGIG (reference sequence). The V end lost 6 bases, the J end lost 4 bases, and 16 bases lay between the germline ends. The DNA of the CDR3 is TGTGCCTGCCGGTCAGAGGGAGGAAATCAGCCCCAGCATTTT. This translates into CACRSEGGNQPQHF.

This clonotype was found many times. The rearrangement joins TRBV14 to TRBJ1-2; D is unresolved. Trimming took off 4 bases at V and 8 bases at J, with 11 bases between the two ends. CDR3 length equals 12 residues. The germline gives CDR1 SGHDN, CDR2 FVKESK. The CDR3 DNA is TGTGCCAGCAGCCCCCGGGAGGGAGGCTACACCTTC. It translates to CASSPREGGYTF.

This clonotype occurred a few times. V and J are TRBV20-1 and TRBJ1-1; D is unclear. V lost 3 bases and J lost 3, with 14 bases in between. CDR1 is DFQATT, CDR2 SNEGSKA, per germline (reference sequence). The CDR3 has 14 amino acids. CDR3 nucleotides: TGCAGTGCTAGGGACCGGAGGAGGCACACTGAAGCTTTCTTT. This codes for CSARDRRRHTEAFF.

This clonotype was detected only a few times. The CDR3: CASSEFGQGYGKNIQYF. The CDR3 region has the DNA TGTGCCAGCAGTGAATTTGGGCAGGGGTACGGCAAAAACATTCAGTACTTC. The chain employs TRBV25-1 and TRBJ2-4; D perhaps matches TRBD1 (6 bases). This CDR3 is built from 17 residues. Trimming took off 1 base at V and 3 bases at J, with 16 bases between the two ends. CDR1 is MGHDK and CDR2 is SYGVNS in the germline V gene.

Turning to this clonotype: This clone may be a read error of a much larger clone one base away. The rearrangement uses TRBV7-6 and TRBJ2-6; TRBD2 matches 7 bases. V was clipped by 3 bases and J by 1 base; unmatched bases: 12. The germline V gene has CDR1 SGHVS and CDR2 FNYEAQ. The CDR3 runs to 19 residues. The CDR3 protein is CASSFSTAGPGSGANVLTF. CDR3 in DNA: TGTGCCAGCAGCTTTTCTACAGCGGGGCCAGGATCTGGGGCCAACGTCCTGACTTTC.

J is TRBJ2-5 and V is TRBV7-9, with TRBD1 identical over 7 bases. There are 14 residues in the CDR3. CDR1 is SEHNR, CDR2 FQNEAQ, per germline (reference sequence). V lost 4 bases to trimming and J lost 5 bases; unmatched junction nucleotides: 7. This CDR3 is CASSSGTVPETQYF. CDR3 nucleotides: TGTGCCAGCAGCTCCGGGACAGTCCCGGAGACCCAGTACTTC.